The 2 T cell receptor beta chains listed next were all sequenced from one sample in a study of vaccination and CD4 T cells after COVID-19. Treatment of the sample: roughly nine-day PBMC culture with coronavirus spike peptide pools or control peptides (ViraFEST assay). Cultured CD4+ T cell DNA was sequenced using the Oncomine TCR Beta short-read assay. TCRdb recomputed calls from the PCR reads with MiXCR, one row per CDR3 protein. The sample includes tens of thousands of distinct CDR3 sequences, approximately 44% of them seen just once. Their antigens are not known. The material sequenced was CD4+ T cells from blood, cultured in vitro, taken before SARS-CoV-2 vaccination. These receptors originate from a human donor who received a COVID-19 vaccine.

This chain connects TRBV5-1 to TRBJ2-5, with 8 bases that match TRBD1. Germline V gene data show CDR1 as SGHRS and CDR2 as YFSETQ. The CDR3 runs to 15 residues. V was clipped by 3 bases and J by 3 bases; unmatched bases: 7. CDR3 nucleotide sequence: TGCGCCAGCAGCTCCCGGACAGGGTCCAAAGAGACCCAGTACTTC. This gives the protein CASSSRTGSKETQYF. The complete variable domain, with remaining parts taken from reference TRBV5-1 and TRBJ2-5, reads KAGVTQTPRYLIKTRGQQVTLSCSPISGHRSVSWYQQTPGQGLQFLFEYFSETQRNKGNFPGRFSGRQFSNSRSEMNVSTLELGDSALYLCASSSRTGSKETQYFGPGTRLLVL.

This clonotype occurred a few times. The CDR3 loop is CASSLDGYGYTF. The CDR3 nucleotides read TGTGCCAGCAGCTTAGACGGGTATGGCTACACCTTC. This sequence joins TRBV7-9 and TRBJ1-2; no clear D gene. Germline CDR1 reads SEHNR; CDR2 reads FQNEAQ (reference sequence). V dropped 1 base and J dropped 5 bases, with 5 bases sitting between them. The CDR3 contains 12 residues.